Each of the 11 T cell receptor beta chains below was sequenced from the same sample in a study of neurological immune-mediated disorders. TCRdb ran MiXCR on the 5' RACE reads and lists one entry per CDR3 protein. Of about 120,000 distinct CDR3 sequences in the sample, about 3.4% were seen once. Sequenced input: PBMCs. The receptors originated from a woman under 40 with multiple sclerosis.

This clonotype appeared many times. One end of the junction is discordant with germline, which a read error may explain. This chain joins TRBV12-3 or TRBV12-4 and TRBJ2-1; possible D gene TRBD1, 6 bases. The CDR3 is 12 residues long. This CDR3 is CASNLGGNEQFF. The CDR3 DNA follows: TGTGCCAGCAATTTAGGGGGTAATGAGCAGTTCTTC.

This clonotype was seen ten or more times. The gene calls are TRBV9 and TRBJ2-1, with 7 bases matching TRBD1. V trimming: 2 bases; J trimming: 2 bases; junction bases outside the gene matches: 4. Germline-derived CDR1 and CDR2 are SGDLS and YYNGEE. The CDR3 has 15 residues. CDR3 DNA: TGTGCCAGCAGCGTCCAGACAGGGACCTACAATGAGCAGTTCTTC. Protein sequence: CASSVQTGTYNEQFF. Full variable domain (missing parts from reference TRBV9 and TRBJ2-1): DSGVTQTPKHLITATGQRVTLRCSPRSGDLSVYWYQQSLDQGLQFLIQYYNGEERAKGNILERFSAQQFPDLHSELNLSSLELGDSALYFCASSVQTGTYNEQFFGPGTRLTVL.

This clonotype was detected many times. The V call is TRBV20-1, the J call TRBJ2-5; 7 bases line up with TRBD2. Trimming removed 6 bases from V and 5 bases from J; junction bases left unmatched: 12. Germline CDR1 DFQATT, CDR2 SNEGSKA (reference sequence). There are 14 residues in the CDR3. Here the CDR3 reads CSAAQRGLRETQYF. Here the CDR3 DNA reads TGCAGTGCCGCCCAACGGGGACTACGGGAGACCCAGTACTTC.

This chain joins TRBV10-1 and TRBJ1-6; possible D gene TRBD1, 6 bases. CDR1 WNHNN and CDR2 SYGVQD come from the germline V gene (reference sequence). This CDR3 is built from 14 residues. V dropped 3 bases and J dropped 10 bases, with 13 bases sitting between them. The CDR3 sequence: CASSDHRVGSPLHF. DNA of the CDR3: TGCGCCAGCAGTGATCACAGGGTTGGATCACCCCTCCACTTT.

This clonotype was recorded many times. The V gene is TRBV7-2, the J gene TRBJ2-7; no definite D call. The ends were cut back, 4 bases at V and 2 bases at J, with 12 bases in the middle. Germline V gene sequence: CDR1 SGHTA, CDR2 FQGNSA. The CDR3 runs to 14 residues. CDR3 residues: CASSSSPPPYEQYF. The CDR3 DNA reads as TGTGCCAGCAGCTCCTCCCCTCCCCCCTACGAGCAGTACTTC.

This clonotype was seen ten or more times. CDR3 protein: CASRIREYSNQPQHF. CDR3 DNA sequence: TGTGCCAGCAGGATTAGGGAGTATAGCAATCAGCCCCAGCATTTT. The chain is built from TRBV6-5 and TRBJ1-5; D unclear. This CDR3 has 15 residues. The germline CDR1 and CDR2 sequences are MNHEY and SVGAGI. V was cut by 6 bases and J by 0 bases, with 12 bases left in between.

In its sample, this clonotype was seen many times. The chain has TRBV20-1 and TRBJ1-2; a weak D match, TRBD1 (5 bases). CDR3 length: 12 amino acids. Germline CDR1 and CDR2: DFQATT and SNEGSKA (reference sequence). V was pared by 5 bases and J by 3 bases, with 10 bases between. The CDR3 protein is CSADRGDYGYTF. The CDR3 bases are TGCAGTGCTGACCGGGGCGACTATGGCTACACCTTC.

This clonotype was recorded at least ten times. V is TRBV9 and J is TRBJ2-3; TRBD2 matches at 9 bases. The CDR3 is made up of 15 amino acids. Trimming took 2 bases from V and 5 from J; bases not matched to a gene: 6. The V gene's germline CDR1 is SGDLS and CDR2 YYNGEE. The CDR3, as DNA: TGTGCCAGCAGCGTCGCGGGGGGGCCCGGAGATACGCAGTATTTT. Residues: CASSVAGGPGDTQYF.

The sample holds many counts of this clonotype. The rearrangement uses TRBV7-2 and TRBJ1-5; TRBD1 aligns across 10 bases. CDR1 SGHTA and CDR2 FQGNSA come from the germline V gene. This CDR3 contains 18 residues. The V segment lost 1 base and the J segment 2 bases; nucleotides outside the gene matches: 8. Here the CDR3 reads CASSLEFLGTGGNQPQHF. In nucleotides, the CDR3 is TGTGCCAGCAGCTTAGAATTTCTTGGGACAGGGGGCAATCAGCCCCAGCATTTT. The full variable domain, with the rest looked up from reference TRBV7-2 and TRBJ1-5, is GAGVSQSPSNKVTEKGKDVELRCDPISGHTALYWYRQSLGQGLEFLIYFQGNSAPDKSGLPSDRFSAERTGGSVSTLTIQRTQQEDSAVYLCASSLEFLGTGGNQPQHFGDGTRLSIL.

This clonotype was found many times. The genes are TRBV11-2 and TRBJ2-5; TRBD2 aligns across 11 bases. V dropped 4 bases and J dropped 4; count of bases not matched to a gene: 5. CDR3 size: 15 residues. CDR1 and CDR2 from the germline V gene are SGHAT and FQNNGV. The CDR3 reads CASSSLTSGIETQYF. CDR3 bases: TGTGCCAGCAGCTCCCTGACTAGCGGGATAGAGACCCAGTACTTC.

This clonotype appeared many times. The gene calls are TRBV6-5 and TRBJ2-7; D possibly uses TRBD1 or TRBD2 (5 bases each). V was trimmed by 5 bases and J by 1 base, leaving 12 bases between them. Germline V gene lookup returns CDR1 MNHEY and CDR2 SVGAGI. The CDR3 extends over 14 amino acids. CDR3: CASSRTRESYEQYF. The CDR3 DNA reads as TGTGCCAGCAGTCGAACCAGGGAGTCCTACGAGCAGTACTTC.